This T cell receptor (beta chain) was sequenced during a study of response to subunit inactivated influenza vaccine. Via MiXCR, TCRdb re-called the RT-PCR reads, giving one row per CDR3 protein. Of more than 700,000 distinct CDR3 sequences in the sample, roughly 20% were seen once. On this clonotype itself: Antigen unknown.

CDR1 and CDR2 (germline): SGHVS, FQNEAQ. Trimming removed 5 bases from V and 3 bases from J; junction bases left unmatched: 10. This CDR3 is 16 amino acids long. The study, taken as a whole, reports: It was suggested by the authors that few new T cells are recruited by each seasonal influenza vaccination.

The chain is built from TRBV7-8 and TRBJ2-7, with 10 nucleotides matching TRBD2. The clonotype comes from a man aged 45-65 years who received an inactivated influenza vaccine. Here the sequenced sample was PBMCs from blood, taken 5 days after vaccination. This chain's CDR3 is CASSHIYGTSVYEQYF. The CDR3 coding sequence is TGTGCCAGCAGCCACATCTACGGGACTAGCGTCTACGAGCAGTACTTC.